Below, 10 T cell receptor beta chains from the same sample are listed, as sequenced in a study of neoadjuvant anti-PD-1 for oral cavity cancer. The data were produced by immunoSEQ multiplex PCR, yet TCRdb's version contains in-frame clones alone and is incomplete. This table holds some 61,000 clones, around 83% found once. Time point of the sample: after neoadjuvant nivolumab, at surgical resection. Sequenced here: PBMCs, sampled after nivolumab (anti-PD-1) treatment. These TCRs come from a person aged 40-85 years with oral cavity squamous cell carcinoma.

This sequence joins TRBV7-9 and TRBJ2-7; TRBD1 matches 7 bases. Trimming cost V 4 bases and J 0 bases; bases outside gene matches: 3. The CDR3 is 14 amino acids. CDR1 is SEHNR, CDR2 FQNEAQ, per germline (reference sequence). The CDR3 is CASSSTGSSYEQYF. The CDR3 bases are TGTGCCAGCAGCTCGACAGGGAGCTCCTACGAGCAGTACTTC.

The genes are TRBV6-5 and TRBJ1-1; no clear D gene. This CDR3 spans 15 amino acids. Trimming removed 6 bases at V and 6 bases at J, with 20 bases between. The germline gives CDR1 MNHEY, CDR2 SVGAGI. The CDR3 DNA is TGTGCCAGCAGCACCACCACATTGTTCTCGTCTGAAGCTTTCTTT. This translates into CASSTTTLFSSEAFF.

A few counts support this clone. V is TRBV19 and J is TRBJ2-1; the match to TRBD2 covers 8 bases. Germline CDR1 reads LNHDA; CDR2 reads SQIVND (reference sequence). The V gene end was trimmed by 5 bases and the J gene end by 10 bases; junction bases not matched to a gene: 10. There are 14 residues in the CDR3. DNA for the CDR3: TGTGCCAGTAGTTTAGCGGGAACCAGTTGGGAGCAGTTCTTC. Amino acids: CASSLAGTSWEQFF.

This chain joins TRBV28 and TRBJ1-1; 7 positions match TRBD1. Germline lookup yields CDR1 MDHEN and CDR2 SYDVKM. With 6 bases clipped from V and 0 bases from J, the junction kept 4 bases outside the gene matches. The CDR3 has 14 residues. CDR3 coding DNA: TGTGCCAGCAGACCGGGACAGTTGAACACTGAAGCTTTCTTT. It translates to CASRPGQLNTEAFF.

The rearrangement joins TRBV29-1 to TRBJ1-1; D gene uncertain. This CDR3 contains 12 residues. Trimming took off 3 bases at V and 1 base at J, with 6 bases between the two ends. Germline V lookup: CDR1 SQVTM, CDR2 ANQGSEA. The CDR3 loop is CSVDGRNTEAFF. CDR3 sequence (DNA): TGCAGCGTTGATGGGCGGAACACTGAAGCTTTCTTT.

The chain combines TRBV14 with TRBJ2-1; TRBD2 matches 11 bases. The germline CDR1 and CDR2 sequences are SGHDN and FVKESK. Trimming took 4 bases from V and 5 from J; bases not matched to a gene: 10. CDR3 length: 17 residues. DNA of the CDR3: TGTGCCAGCAGCCCACTAGCGGGAGTAAGGGGACACAATGAGCAGTTCTTC. Translation: CASSPLAGVRGHNEQFF. Full variable domain (rest looked up from reference TRBV14 and TRBJ2-1): EAGVTQFPSHSVIEKGQTVTLRCDPISGHDNLYWYRRVMGKEIKFLLHFVKESKQDESGMPNNRFLAERTGGTYSTLKVQPAELEDSGVYFCASSPLAGVRGHNEQFFGPGTRLTVL.

V gene TRBV28 combines with J gene TRBJ2-7; no firm D call. The germline V and J ends were trimmed by 5 bases and 1 base, with 15 bases remaining between them. Germline V gene data show CDR1 as MDHEN and CDR2 as SYDVKM. The CDR3 is 15 amino acids. CDR3 residues: CASSPLATRSYEQYF. CDR3 sequence (DNA): TGTGCCAGCAGTCCCCTCGCGACAAGATCCTACGAGCAGTACTTC.

In nucleotides, the CDR3 is TGCGCCAGCGGGACTTGGGGGCCGGACGAGCAGTACTTC. It is translated as CASGTWGPDEQYF. The V gene is TRBV5-1, the J gene TRBJ2-7; perhaps D is TRBD1 or TRBD2 (6 bases each). V lost 7 bases and J lost 5, with 16 bases in between. This CDR3 contains 13 residues. Germline loops: CDR1 SGHRS, CDR2 YFSETQ.

The V gene is TRBV6-5, the J gene TRBJ1-3; the D gene is possibly TRBD1 (5 bases). CDR1 is MNHEY, CDR2 SVGAGI, per germline. This CDR3 spans 14 amino acids. Trimming removed 5 bases at V and 2 bases at J, with 10 bases between. CDR3 in amino acids: CASSVRGAGNTIYF. The CDR3 DNA is TGTGCCAGCAGTGTCCGGGGGGCTGGAAACACCATATATTTT.

The CDR3 sequence is CASLQAGGDNEQFF. In DNA form, the CDR3 reads TGTGCCAGTCTTCAAGCGGGAGGGGACAATGAGCAGTTCTTC. The chain recombines TRBV28 with TRBJ2-1; 10 bases agree with TRBD2. V lost 9 bases, J lost 5 bases, and 7 bases stayed unmatched. The CDR3 runs 14 residues. CDR1 MDHEN and CDR2 SYDVKM come from the germline V gene.